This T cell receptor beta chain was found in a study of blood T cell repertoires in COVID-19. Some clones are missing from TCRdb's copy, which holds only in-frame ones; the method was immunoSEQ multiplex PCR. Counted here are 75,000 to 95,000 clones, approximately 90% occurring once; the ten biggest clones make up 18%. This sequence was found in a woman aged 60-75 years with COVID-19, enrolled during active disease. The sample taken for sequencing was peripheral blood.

CDR3 bases: TGCGCCAGCACCAATGACAGGTTTGGGAACACTGAAGCTTTCTTT. Encoded protein: CASTNDRFGNTEAFF. The chain links TRBV5-1 to TRBJ1-1; possible D gene TRBD1, 6 bases. This CDR3 is built from 15 residues. V dropped 6 bases and J dropped 1 base, with 16 bases sitting between them. In germline, CDR1 is SGHRS, CDR2 YFSETQ.